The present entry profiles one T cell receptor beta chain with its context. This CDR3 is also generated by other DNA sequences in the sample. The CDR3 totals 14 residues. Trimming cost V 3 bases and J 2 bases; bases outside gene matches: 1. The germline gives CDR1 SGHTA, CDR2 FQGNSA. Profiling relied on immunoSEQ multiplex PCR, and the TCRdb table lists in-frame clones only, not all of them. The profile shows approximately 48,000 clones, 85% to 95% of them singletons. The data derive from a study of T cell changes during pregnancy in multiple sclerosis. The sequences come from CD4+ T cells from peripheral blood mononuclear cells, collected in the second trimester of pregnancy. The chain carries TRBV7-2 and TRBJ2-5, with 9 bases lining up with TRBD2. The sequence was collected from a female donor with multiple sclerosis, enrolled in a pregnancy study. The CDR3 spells CASSLAGGQETQYF. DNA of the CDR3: TGTGCCAGCAGCTTGGCGGGGGGGCAAGAGACCCAGTACTTC.